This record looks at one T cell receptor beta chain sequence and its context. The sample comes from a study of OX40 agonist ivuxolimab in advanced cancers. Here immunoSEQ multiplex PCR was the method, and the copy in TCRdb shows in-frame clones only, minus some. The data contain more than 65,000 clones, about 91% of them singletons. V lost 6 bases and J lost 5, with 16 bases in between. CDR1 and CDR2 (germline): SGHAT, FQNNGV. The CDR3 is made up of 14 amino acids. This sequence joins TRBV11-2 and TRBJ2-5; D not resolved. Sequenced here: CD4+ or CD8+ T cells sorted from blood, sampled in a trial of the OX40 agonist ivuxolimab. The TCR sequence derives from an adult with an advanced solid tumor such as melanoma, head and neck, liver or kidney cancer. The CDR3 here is CASSRSRNAETQYF. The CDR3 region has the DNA TGTGCCAGCAGTCGCTCCCGTAACGCTGAGACCCAGTACTTC.